The 23 T cell receptor beta chains below come from one sample, sequenced in a study of regulatory T cells in long-lasting Graves disease. Libraries of TCR beta came from iRepertoire HTBI primers plus Arm-PCR of CDR3 regions. TCRdb called the multiplex PCR reads again in MiXCR, with one record for every CDR3 protein. The sample shows 390,000 or so distinct CDR3 sequences, roughly 23% of them seen only once. The time point: persistent/refractory GD, antithyroid drugs over 5 years with positive TRAb. There was RNA extracted from PBMCs, and the TCR library was made from it. Sequencing used peripheral blood mononuclear cells (PBMCs), obtained when the disease was refractory, from a patient treated with antithyroid drugs. These receptors all come from a woman aged 40 to 49 with Graves disease.

The rearrangement uses TRBV29-1 and TRBJ2-7, with 10 bases aligning to TRBD1. The CDR3 is made up of 13 amino acids. Germline assignment: CDR1 SQVTM and CDR2 ANQGSEA. V was clipped by 4 bases and J by 6 bases; unmatched bases: 6. For the CDR3, the DNA is TGCAGCGTTGTTAGGGACAGGGGTTTCGAGCAGTACTTC. Its translation is CSVVRDRGFEQYF.

Worth noting for this clonotype: A read error is likely here: a far larger clone is one base away. Since the CDR3 does not end with the conserved phenylalanine or tryptophan, this likely comes from a read error. The rearrangement uses TRBV28 and TRBJ2-5; 10 bases agree with TRBD2. The CDR3 sequence is 15 residues long. CDR1 is MDHEN and CDR2 is SYDVKM in the germline V gene. V gave up 5 bases and J gave up 4 bases; unmatched junction bases: 7. The CDR3 is CASSEELAGRETQYL. The CDR3 DNA reads TGTGCCAGCAGTGAAGAACTAGCGGGACGAGAGACCCAGTACTTG.

This clonotype appeared a few times. The chain uses TRBV9 and TRBJ1-2, with D perhaps matching TRBD1 (6 bases). This CDR3 is built from 18 residues. Trimming pared 0 bases from V and 4 bases from J, leaving 22 bases between. Germline CDR1 SGDLS, CDR2 YYNGEE. In DNA, the CDR3 is TGTGCCAGCAGCGTAGCTCGGGCAGGGGAGAGACCTACCTATGGCTACACCTTC. Amino acid sequence: CASSVARAGERPTYGYTF.

The rearrangement joins TRBV20-1 to TRBJ1-1; 7 bases are shared with TRBD1. Germline CDR1 DFQATT, CDR2 SNEGSKA (reference sequence). The CDR3 spans 14 residues. After removal of 6 bases from V and 6 bases from J, the junction contained 13 bases not matched to a gene. The CDR3 region is CSAQRATGVPEAFF. CDR3 sequence (DNA): TGCAGTGCCCAGAGGGCTACAGGGGTTCCTGAAGCTTTCTTT.

In this sample, this clonotype turned up many times. This chain joins TRBV2 and TRBJ1-1, with TRBD1 identical over 7 bases. This CDR3 has 14 residues. CDR1 is SNHLY and CDR2 is FYNNEI in the germline V gene. The ends lost 6 bases at V and 4 bases at J; junction bases unmatched: 8. The CDR3 bases are TGTGCCAGCAGGAACAGGGGAGGCGGCACTGAAGCTTTCTTT. Its protein product is CASRNRGGGTEAFF.

The chain carries TRBV27 and TRBJ2-3; no firm D call. The CDR3 loop spans 18 amino acids. The germline CDR1 and CDR2 sequences are MNHEY and SMNVEV (reference sequence). The V end lost 3 bases, the J end lost 2 bases, and 21 bases lay between the germline ends. The CDR3 bases are TGTGCCAGCAGTTTGTGGTTTATTTCTAGGCAACCCACAGATACGCAGTATTTT. This gives the protein CASSLWFISRQPTDTQYF.

V gene TRBV27 combines with J gene TRBJ2-7; the D is unclear. The CDR3 loop spans 14 amino acids. CDR1 and CDR2 (germline): MNHEY, SMNVEV (reference sequence). The germline V and J ends were trimmed by 2 bases and 2 bases, with 10 bases remaining between them. CDR3 sequence reads: CASSLRGRTYEQYF. The CDR3 region has the DNA TGTGCCAGCAGTTTACGAGGACGGACCTACGAGCAGTACTTC.

This clonotype showed up just once. The V gene is TRBV5-1, the J gene TRBJ1-5; no clear D gene. Germline loops: CDR1 SGHRS, CDR2 YFSETQ. V lost 0 bases to trimming and J lost 5 bases, with 6 bases between them. CDR3 size: 13 residues. CDR3 sequence reads: CASSLGFDQPQHF. The CDR3 DNA sequence: TGCGCCAGCAGCTTGGGTTTCGATCAGCCCCAGCATTTT.

This clonotype was detected ten times or more. This chain uses TRBV12-3 or TRBV12-4 with TRBJ2-1; possibly TRBD2 for D (6 bases). V was cut by 7 bases and J by 4 bases, with 20 bases left in between. The CDR3 sequence is 16 residues long. CDR3 in DNA: TGTGCCAGCACCCCCATCGGGGAGGAGCGTTACAATGAGCAGTTCTTC. Translating gives CASTPIGEERYNEQFF.

This clonotype has ten or more counts. The rearrangement uses TRBV27 and TRBJ2-7; 9 bases match TRBD2. This CDR3 is 16 amino acids long. The germline CDR1 and CDR2 sequences are MNHEY and SMNVEV (reference sequence). After removal of 8 bases from V and 9 bases from J, the junction contained 20 bases not matched to a gene. Here the CDR3 DNA reads TGTGCCAGCGCCTCTTGGGCTGGGACTAGCCAAACGGGGCAGTACTTC. As protein: CASASWAGTSQTGQYF.

This clonotype was counted ten times or more. In DNA, the CDR3 is TGTGCCAGCAGCTTAGCTCCAACTAATGAAAAACTGTTTTTT. Translating it yields CASSLAPTNEKLFF. The chain joins TRBV7-8 to TRBJ1-4; no reliable D call. The CDR3 is 14 residues long. Germline CDR1 and CDR2: SGHVS and FQNEAQ. Between the trimmed V and J ends, which lost 0 bases and 0 bases, there was a span of 2 bases.

The rearrangement links TRBV9 to TRBJ1-2; D is ambiguous. Germline values: CDR1 SGDLS, CDR2 YYNGEE. This CDR3 has 16 residues. With 2 bases removed from V and 2 bases from J, the gap between germline ends came to 16 bases. This CDR3 is CASSVGVGVGNYGYTF. In DNA, the CDR3 is TGTGCCAGCAGCGTCGGCGTTGGGGTGGGGAACTATGGCTACACCTTC.

This clonotype was picked up many times. The chain links TRBV2 to TRBJ2-1; a weak D match, TRBD2 (6 bases). This CDR3 has 13 residues. V gave up 6 bases and J gave up 6 bases, with 12 bases separating them. Germline CDR1 SNHLY, CDR2 FYNNEI. The CDR3 reads CASRQRVFNEQFF. The CDR3 nucleotides read TGTGCCAGCAGGCAGCGGGTCTTCAATGAGCAGTTCTTC.

Here the CDR3 DNA reads TGTGCCAGCCGAAGGACTAGGGATTATAATGATAATTCACCCCTCCACTTT. Protein: CASRRTRDYNDNSPLHF. This rearrangement joins TRBV7-9 to TRBJ1-6; no definite D call. V gave up 8 bases and J gave up 5 bases, with 22 bases separating them. CDR3 size: 17 residues. Germline V gene data show CDR1 as SEHNR and CDR2 as FQNEAQ (reference sequence).

The table lists this clonotype with many counts. The rearrangement uses TRBV27 and TRBJ2-7, with 8 bases identical to TRBD2. CDR3 length: 16 amino acids. The V and J ends lost 2 bases and 5 bases, in that order; junction bases with no gene match: 11. CDR1 and CDR2 from the germline V gene are MNHEY and SMNVEV (reference sequence). Here the CDR3 reads CASSLGVSSGRHEQYF. CDR3 coding DNA: TGTGCCAGCAGTTTAGGAGTATCGAGCGGGAGACACGAGCAGTACTTC.

The rearrangement links TRBV13 to TRBJ1-2, with 8 bases identical to TRBD1. The CDR3 totals 14 residues. The ends lost 5 bases at V and 4 bases at J; junction bases unmatched: 6. Germline-derived CDR1 and CDR2 are PRHDT and FYEKMQ (reference sequence). The CDR3 protein is CASSAGQGRYGYTF. CDR3 sequence (DNA): TGTGCCAGCAGCGCCGGACAGGGACGCTATGGCTACACCTTC.

Many counts were recorded for this clonotype. The V call is TRBV6-1, the J call TRBJ2-7; maybe TRBD1 (5 bases). Germline CDR1 is MNHNS and CDR2 is SASEGT. The CDR3 loop spans 14 amino acids. V lost 7 bases and J 2 bases, leaving 15 bases between the germline ends. CDR3 protein: CASIKPDRAYEQYF. The CDR3 nucleotides are TGTGCCAGCATTAAACCAGACAGAGCCTACGAGCAGTACTTC.

This clonotype has a handful of counts. The junction departs from germline at one end; a sequencing error may be responsible. V and J are TRBV7-9 and TRBJ2-7, with D unclear. The CDR3 spans 13 residues. CDR1 SEHNR and CDR2 FQNEAQ come from the germline V gene (reference sequence). The CDR3 coding sequence is TGTGCCAGCAGCTTAGTTTACTCCGACGAGCAGTACTTC. Encoded protein: CASSLVYSDEQYF. The variable domain in full, completed from reference TRBV7-9 and TRBJ2-7, reads DTGVSQNPRHKITKRGQNVTFRCDPISEHNRLYWYRQTLGQGPEFLTYFQNEAQLEKSRLLSDRFSAERPKGSFSTLEIQRTEQGDSAMYLCASSLVYSDEQYFGPGTRLTVT.

Points on this clonotype: A read error may explain this, as a much larger clone is one base away. V usage is TRBV28 and J usage is TRBJ2-7; D is undetermined. V lost 6 bases and J lost 3, with 12 bases in between. This CDR3 is 13 amino acids long. Per germline, CDR1 MDHEN and CDR2 SYDVKM. The DNA for the CDR3 is TGTGCCAGCAGCTTAGTAGGGAACTACGAGCAGTACTTC. Amino acid sequence: CASSLVGNYEQYF.

This clonotype showed up just once. A read error likely explains this, since a far larger clone differs by one base. The chain recombines TRBV5-6 with TRBJ1-1; D is ambiguous. Per germline, CDR1 SGHDT and CDR2 YYEEEE. The CDR3 consists of 12 residues. V was clipped by 0 bases and J by 3 bases, with 3 bases between them. CDR3 DNA sequence: TGTGCCAGCAGCTTGGCGGACACTGAAGCTTTCTTT. This codes for CASSLADTEAFF.

In the case of this clonotype: A read error is possible here, since a much larger clone lies one base away. V is TRBV9 and J is TRBJ1-6; a possible D gene is TRBD1 (5 bases). This CDR3 is built from 15 residues. Germline values: CDR1 SGDLS, CDR2 YYNGEE. Trimming took 3 bases from V and 6 from J, leaving 13 bases between them. The CDR3 reads CASSGGTGSNSPLHF. The CDR3 coding sequence is TGTGCCAGCAGCGGAGGGACGGGGAGTAATTCACCCCTCCACTTT.

This clonotype was picked up many times. The chain is built from TRBV12-3 or TRBV12-4 and TRBJ2-2; 12 positions agree with TRBD1. The ends lost 4 bases at V and 7 bases at J; junction bases unmatched: 7. There are 16 residues in the CDR3. CDR3 residues: CASSYGTGGLFGELFF. The CDR3 DNA is TGTGCCAGCAGTTACGGGACAGGGGGCTTGTTCGGGGAGCTGTTTTTT.

Points on this clonotype: A single base separates this from a much larger clone, so it may be a read error. V and J are TRBV28 and TRBJ2-7, with D perhaps TRBD1 (8 bases). This CDR3 contains 15 residues. Germline CDR1 reads MDHEN; CDR2 reads SYDVKM. The CDR3 sequence is CVSSSTGGGSYEQYF. The CDR3 region has the DNA TGTGTCAGCAGTTCAACAGGGGGGGGGTCCTACGAGCAGTACTTC.